The clone carrying this TCR beta chain was counted between two and nine times. Its antigen remains unidentified. Germline CDR1 MGHDK, CDR2 SYGVNS. The trim removed 3 bases at V and 8 bases at J, leaving 9 bases unmatched. The CDR3 is 14 amino acids. Patients all relapsed after autologous stem cell transplantation, and there was variation in brentuximab vedotin exposure. This table comes from immunoSEQ multiplex PCR, and its TCRdb copy is limited to in-frame clones, with some not included. The repertoire holds about 36,000 clones, with 69% as singletons. These data come from a study of PD-1 blockade in classical Hodgkin lymphoma. Turning to the study itself: The study gave patients nivolumab 3 mg/kg intravenously every 2 weeks. Study outcomes and limitations: Patients with an early start, nivolumab under 1 year after ASCT, were excluded. Diminished baseline TCR diversity has been reported in newly diagnosed patients relative to healthy donors. It was CD4+ TCR diversity, not CD8+, that rose significantly by C4D1.

The receptor was derived from a human donor with classical Hodgkin lymphoma. The starting material was peripheral blood mononuclear cells (PBMCs), obtained before the second cycle of nivolumab. This chain uses TRBV25-1 with TRBJ1-2, with 7 nucleotides matching TRBD1. CDR3 sequence: CASSETGTALGYTF. The CDR3 coding sequence is TGTGCCAGCAGTGAGACCGGGACAGCGTTAGGCTACACCTTC.